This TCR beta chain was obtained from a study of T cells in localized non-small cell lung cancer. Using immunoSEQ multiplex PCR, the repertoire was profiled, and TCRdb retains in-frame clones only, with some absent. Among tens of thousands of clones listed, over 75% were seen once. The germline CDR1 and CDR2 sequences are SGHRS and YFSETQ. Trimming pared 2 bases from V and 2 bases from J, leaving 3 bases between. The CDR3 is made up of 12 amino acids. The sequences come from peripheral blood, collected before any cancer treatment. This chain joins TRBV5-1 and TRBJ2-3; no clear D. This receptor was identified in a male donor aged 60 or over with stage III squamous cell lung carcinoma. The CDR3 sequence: CASSFTTDTQYF. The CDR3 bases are TGCGCCAGCAGCTTTACCACAGATACGCAGTATTTT.